The 28 T cell receptor beta chains listed next were all sequenced from one sample in a study of OX40 agonist ivuxolimab in advanced cancers. Assay: immunoSEQ multiplex PCR; the TCRdb copy retains only in-frame clones and omits some. Of 90,000 to 100,000 clones listed, 85% to 90% are singletons. The source was CD4+ or CD8+ T cells sorted from blood, collected in a trial of the OX40 agonist ivuxolimab. These receptors originate from an adult with an advanced solid tumor such as melanoma, head and neck, liver or kidney cancer.

This clone was seen a single time. The chain recombines TRBV6-5 with TRBJ2-3, with 8 bases matching TRBD2. Germline values: CDR1 MNHEY, CDR2 SVGAGI. CDR3 size: 14 residues. Trimming removed 6 bases from V and 2 bases from J; junction bases left unmatched: 4. The CDR3 reads CASRAGLATDTQYF. CDR3 nucleotides: TGTGCCAGCAGGGCAGGACTAGCCACAGATACGCAGTATTTT.

V gene TRBV28 combines with J gene TRBJ2-2; 8 bases line up with TRBD1. The CDR3 contains 15 residues. Germline V gene sequence: CDR1 MDHEN, CDR2 SYDVKM. The ends lost 4 bases at V and 7 bases at J; junction bases unmatched: 8. For the CDR3, the DNA is TGTGCCAGCAGTTCGGCCGGGACAGGCGACGGGGAGCTGTTTTTT. Translation: CASSSAGTGDGELFF.

This sequence joins TRBV5-1 and TRBJ1-6; D is uncertain. Germline CDR1 SGHRS, CDR2 YFSETQ. This CDR3 contains 15 residues. V was shortened by 4 bases and J by 10 bases, with 18 bases between the two germline ends. In nucleotides, the CDR3 is TGCGCCAGCAGCCCAAGCTCGACCAAGGGATCACCCCTCCACTTT. Its protein is CASSPSSTKGSPLHF.

The J gene is TRBJ1-3, the V gene TRBV10-1; 8 positions agree with TRBD1. This CDR3 comprises 15 residues. Per germline, CDR1 WNHNN and CDR2 SYGVQD (reference sequence). The V and J ends lost 8 bases and 4 bases, in that order; junction bases with no gene match: 10. The CDR3 DNA reads TGCGCCAGCCGACAGGGGAGGGAAAAAGGAAACACCATATATTTT. Its translation: CASRQGREKGNTIYF.

The count of this clone is one. The chain uses TRBV19 and TRBJ2-6; a possible D gene is TRBD1 (5 bases). Germline V gene lookup returns CDR1 LNHDA and CDR2 SQIVND (reference sequence). The V and J ends lost 0 bases and 0 bases respectively, with 9 bases between them. The CDR3 sequence is 17 residues long. The CDR3 spells CASSIDRATSGANVLTF. CDR3 DNA sequence: TGTGCCAGTAGTATAGACAGGGCCACCTCTGGGGCCAACGTCCTGACTTTC.

The rearrangement joins TRBV5-1 to TRBJ2-7; D is undetermined. The CDR3 extends over 13 amino acids. V lost 0 bases to trimming and J lost 3 bases, with 7 bases between them. The germline V gene has CDR1 SGHRS and CDR2 YFSETQ. The DNA for the CDR3 is TGCGCCAGCAGCTTGGGCGCGGACTACGAGCAGTACTTC. The encoded protein is CASSLGADYEQYF.

This chain joins TRBV11-3 and TRBJ2-2, with a tentative D call TRBD2 (5 bases). The germline V and J ends were trimmed by 5 bases and 5 bases, with 9 bases remaining between them. The length of the CDR3 is 13 residues. Germline V gene lookup returns CDR1 SGHNT and CDR2 YENEEA. CDR3 bases: TGTGCCAGCAGCCCTAGCATGACCGGGGAGCTGTTTTTT. It encodes CASSPSMTGELFF.

This sequence joins TRBV18 and TRBJ2-3; D is ambiguous. The V and J ends lost 2 bases and 0 bases respectively, with 12 bases between them. CDR3 length equals 16 residues. The V gene's germline CDR1 is KGHSH and CDR2 LQKENI. In DNA form, the CDR3 reads TGTGCCAGCTCACCAACTGAGTTCACTAGCACAGATACGCAGTATTTT. It translates to CASSPTEFTSTDTQYF.

This clone was found once. V gene TRBV5-1 combines with J gene TRBJ1-1; no firm D call. Germline loops: CDR1 SGHRS, CDR2 YFSETQ. The CDR3 is 11 amino acids. V was cut by 2 bases and J by 8 bases, with 7 bases left in between. The DNA for the CDR3 is TGCGCCAGCAGCTTTCAGTCCGAAGCTTTCTTT. It encodes CASSFQSEAFF.

This clone was seen only once. This chain joins TRBV29-1 and TRBJ1-2; 9 bases are a match to TRBD1. The CDR3 length is 15 residues. Germline lookup yields CDR1 SQVTM and CDR2 ANQGSEA. V trimming: 4 bases; J trimming: 1 base; junction bases outside the gene matches: 7. CDR3 bases: TGCAGCGTTGTGGGACAGGGAAGTTTTAACTATGGCTACACCTTC. This codes for CSVVGQGSFNYGYTF.

The J gene is TRBJ2-3, the V gene TRBV9; D gene uncertain. Germline V lookup: CDR1 SGDLS, CDR2 YYNGEE. The CDR3 is 15 amino acids. Between the trimmed V and J ends, which lost 2 bases and 1 base, there was a span of 11 bases. Here the CDR3 reads CASSVESSRTDTQYF. The CDR3 region has the DNA TGTGCCAGCAGCGTGGAAAGCTCCCGCACAGATACGCAGTATTTT.

The chain carries TRBV11-2 and TRBJ2-3, with 11 bases fitting TRBD2. Germline V CDR1 and CDR2: SGHAT, FQNNGV. The CDR3 loop spans 14 amino acids. Trimming took 8 bases from V and 1 from J; bases not matched to a gene: 2. The CDR3 DNA reads as TGTGCCAGCTCACTAGCGGGGGGCACAGATACGCAGTATTTT. Its translation: CASSLAGGTDTQYF.

This clone was observed a single time. This chain links TRBV15 with TRBJ1-1, with D possibly being TRBD1 (5 bases). Germline CDR1 reads LNHNV; CDR2 reads YYDKDF (reference sequence). V shed 0 bases and J shed 6 bases, with 14 bases lying between them. The CDR3 contains 15 residues. In DNA form, the CDR3 reads TGTGCCACCAGCAGAGATAGGGGCACCCGACCTGAAGCTTTCTTT. Amino acid sequence: CATSRDRGTRPEAFF.

The chain combines TRBV6-5 with TRBJ2-7; the D gene is possibly TRBD2 (6 bases). The CDR3 totals 14 residues. CDR1 and CDR2 from the germline V gene are MNHEY and SVGAGI. V lost 6 bases to trimming and J lost 0 bases, with 12 bases between them. As DNA, the CDR3 is TGTGCCAGCAGGACGGGACTTTTCTCCTACGAGCAGTACTTC. Its translation is CASRTGLFSYEQYF.

The chain employs TRBV11-2 and TRBJ1-5; D not resolved. The CDR3 is made up of 16 amino acids. Germline CDR1 reads SGHAT; CDR2 reads FQNNGV. V was pared by 3 bases and J by 6 bases, with 18 bases between. The CDR3 reads CASSFGPHDGSQPQHF. CDR3 coding DNA: TGTGCCAGCAGCTTCGGACCTCACGATGGGAGTCAGCCCCAGCATTTT.

This clone appeared a single time. One end of the junction does not line up with germline, which may come from a read error. This chain uses TRBV6-1 with TRBJ1-3; D ambiguous. Germline CDR1 reads MNHNS; CDR2 reads SASEGT. This CDR3 region has 16 residues. CDR3 in amino acids: CASSQAGPRWGNTIYF. CDR3 DNA sequence: TGTGCCAGCAGTCAAGCAGGACCCCGGTGGGGAAACACCATATATTTT.

The rearrangement uses TRBV6-6 and TRBJ1-1; D might be TRBD1 (5 bases). The germline V gene has CDR1 MNHNY and CDR2 SVGAGI (reference sequence). Trimming shortened V by 5 bases and J by 0 bases, and 13 bases separated the two germline ends. CDR3 length: 15 amino acids. In nucleotides, the CDR3 is TGTGCCAGCAGTCCAAGTGGGGCTATGAACACTGAAGCTTTCTTT. The encoded protein is CASSPSGAMNTEAFF.

This clone was observed a few times. The V and J genes are TRBV14 and TRBJ1-6; no clear D. V lost 1 base and J 10 bases, leaving 14 bases between the germline ends. Germline CDR1 is SGHDN and CDR2 is FVKESK. This CDR3 is 15 amino acids long. The CDR3 DNA follows: TGTGCCAGCAGCCAAGTGAGGCAGCGGGGATCACCCCTCCACTTT. Its protein is CASSQVRQRGSPLHF. The whole variable domain, remainder taken from reference TRBV14 and TRBJ1-6, is EAGVTQFPSHSVIEKGQTVTLRCDPISGHDNLYWYRRVMGKEIKFLLHFVKESKQDESGMPNNRFLAERTGGTYSTLKVQPAELEDSGVYFCASSQVRQRGSPLHFGNGTRLTVT.

The V and J genes are TRBV18 and TRBJ2-1, with 10 bases aligning to TRBD2. This CDR3 has 15 amino acids. Germline V CDR1 and CDR2: KGHSH, LQKENI. J lost 7 bases, V lost 6 bases, and 9 bases had no gene match. The CDR3 loop is CASSPGAAGGNEQFF. DNA for the CDR3: TGTGCCAGCTCCCCTGGAGCAGCGGGGGGGAATGAGCAGTTCTTC.

The V and J genes are TRBV19 and TRBJ2-3; 9 bases agree with TRBD2. Trimming cost V 5 bases and J 1 base; bases outside gene matches: 10. Germline V CDR1 and CDR2: LNHDA, SQIVND (reference sequence). CDR3 length equals 17 residues. CDR3 sequence reads: CASSLLVTSGRTDTQYF. DNA for the CDR3: TGTGCCAGTAGTTTATTGGTGACTAGCGGTCGCACAGATACGCAGTATTTT.

V is TRBV28 and J is TRBJ2-7; 7 bases match TRBD2. There are 15 residues in the CDR3. Germline-derived CDR1 and CDR2 are MDHEN and SYDVKM. J lost 6 bases, V lost 5 bases, and 13 bases had no gene match. CDR3 in DNA: TGTGCCAGCAGTCCCGGATCCAGCGGGGATATCGAGCAGTACTTC. Its translation: CASSPGSSGDIEQYF.

The chain has TRBV7-9 and TRBJ1-5, with 7 positions matching TRBD1. V lost 1 base and J lost 0; bases outside the gene matches: 3. The CDR3 is 16 amino acids. Per germline, CDR1 SEHNR and CDR2 FQNEAQ (reference sequence). The CDR3 reads CASSLGRDSSNQPQHF. The DNA of the CDR3 is TGTGCCAGCAGCTTAGGCCGGGACAGTAGCAATCAGCCCCAGCATTTT.

On this clone: The junction differs from germline at one of its ends, possibly a read error. The V call is TRBV7-7, the J call TRBJ2-3; TRBD2 agrees at 10 bases. CDR3 size: 15 residues. In germline, CDR1 is SSHAT, CDR2 FNYEAQ (reference sequence). The CDR3 DNA reads as TGTGCTAGCAGCTTTACTAGCGGGGTTACAGATACGCAGTATTTT. This gives the protein CASSFTSGVTDTQYF.

The rearrangement uses TRBV19 and TRBJ1-1; perhaps TRBD1 as D (6 bases). Germline assignment: CDR1 LNHDA and CDR2 SQIVND (reference sequence). Trimming removed 3 bases at V and 0 bases at J, with 14 bases between. The CDR3 runs 16 residues. CDR3 bases: TGTGCCAGTAGTATTTCGGTCAGGGGAATGAACACTGAAGCTTTCTTT. Its translation: CASSISVRGMNTEAFF. Full variable domain (rest looked up from reference TRBV19 and TRBJ1-1): DGGITQSPKYLFRKEGQNVTLSCEQNLNHDAMYWYRQDPGQGLRLIYYSQIVNDFQKGDIAEGYSVSREKKESFPLTVTSAQKNPTAFYLCASSISVRGMNTEAFFGQGTRLTVV.

J is TRBJ2-5 and V is TRBV7-9; TRBD1 is a possible D gene (5 bases). Per germline, CDR1 SEHNR and CDR2 FQNEAQ (reference sequence). The CDR3 totals 13 residues. Trimming pared 3 bases from V and 5 bases from J, leaving 10 bases between. CDR3: CASSFLGPETQYF. The CDR3 DNA reads TGTGCCAGCAGCTTTCTGGGGCCGGAGACCCAGTACTTC.

As DNA, the CDR3 is TGTGCCAGCAGTGGCAGGGGGAATACGCAGTATTTT. Its translation: CASSGRGNTQYF. This rearrangement joins TRBV27 to TRBJ2-3, with 7 positions matching TRBD1. The CDR3 covers 12 residues. The J segment lost 7 bases and the V segment lost 5 bases, leaving 3 bases of the junction unmatched. Germline loops: CDR1 MNHEY, CDR2 SMNVEV (reference sequence).

This rearrangement joins TRBV7-2 to TRBJ2-6, with TRBD1 identical over 8 bases. CDR3 size: 17 residues. With 5 bases clipped from V and 0 bases from J, the junction kept 6 bases outside the gene matches. CDR1 is SGHTA and CDR2 is FQGNSA in the germline V gene. CDR3 sequence (DNA): TGTGCCAGCAGCCCTGACAGGGGCCGCTCTGGGGCCAACGTCCTGACTTTC. Translation gives CASSPDRGRSGANVLTF.

V gene TRBV5-1 combines with J gene TRBJ2-7; D might be TRBD1 (5 bases). CDR3 length: 15 amino acids. CDR1 is SGHRS and CDR2 is YFSETQ in the germline V gene. Trimming took 5 bases from V and 0 from J, leaving 15 bases between them. In nucleotides, the CDR3 is TGCGCCAGCAGTTCCAGTACGACAGTCTCCTACGAGCAGTACTTC. Protein sequence: CASSSSTTVSYEQYF.